What follows is one T cell receptor (beta chain) and its context. The specificity of this receptor is unknown. Base qualities were left out, and no much larger clone turns up one base away. TCRbeta libraries were sequenced on an Illumina MiSeq, and an average of roughly 41,000 productive templates per sample was obtained. The immunoSEQ assay, which uses multiplex PCR amplification, was used to generate TCRbeta CDR3 libraries. Per the original workflow: Following a previously defined approach, repertoire diversity was calculated, and values close to 0 point to extremely monoclonal samples. The table comes from immuneACCESS by way of TCRdb, which keeps in-frame sequences with V and J called. Part of the clones is missing from these tables; in studies checked, under half for an unresolved V gene and the rest for unknown reasons. V and J calls and clone size are given by that table; D and trimming were obtained from the DNA. For this sample there are under 35,000 clones; 70% to 90% appear just once. About an eighth of the sample lies in the top ten.

The data are from a study of STAT3 mutations in large granular lymphocyte leukemia (dated by TCRdb to about 2019). Background on the whole study: In roughly half of the longitudinally sequenced T-LGLL patients, canonical activating STAT3 mutations were detected. Over half of the T-LGLL patients were given one or more immunosuppressive therapy regimens, and 40% of the treated patients had a hematologic response. To reconstruct clonal hierarchy and dynamics, serial deep sequencing of TCRbeta CDR3 and STAT3 was performed in patients with T-cell large granular lymphocyte leukemia. From an initial cohort of approximately 200 LGL patients, roughly 17 representative T-LGLL cases were selected for longitudinal TCRbeta and STAT3 sequencing. As controls within the study, two patients with natural killer LGL leukemia were also sequenced longitudinally. For each patient, sequencing was performed at an average of approximately 4 time points, with a range of 2 to 8 samplings. What the study reported, not specific to this receptor: In about 35% of the 18 patients, TCR clonotype switching occurred after therapy, and every newly emerging clone was STAT3 wild type. The linking of therapy response to changes in TCR clonal burden was complicated by variable intervals between samplings and differing treatment regimens. Because codominant clonotypes persisted in some patients, a small but highly pathogenic clone may have been missed. All T-LGLL patients had at least one immunodominant TCRbeta clonotype, and roughly half had multiple immunodominant subclonotypes. In several patients, dominant TCR clone burden exceeded STAT3 mutant burden, suggesting STAT3 mutation arose secondarily within a pre-expanded clone. Because no samples were available when a clone first appeared, clonal expansion had to be inferred from samplings taken at other points.

The CDR1 and CDR2 encoded by the germline V gene are SGDLS and YYNGEE. There are 16 amino acids in the CDR3, from cysteine to phenylalanine inclusive. Only the CDR3 region is kept as DNA, spanning 48 bases read in frame from base 1. A distance of 13 bases separates the germline ends of V and J, which lose 0 bases and 4 bases respectively. The same DNA, extracted from blood mononuclear cells, served for both TCR sequencing and STAT3 sequencing. The clonotype was recovered from a man aged 55 to 69 with T-cell large granular lymphocyte leukemia. Some clones in this sample may be carry-over from other donors' samples. The age is the age at diagnosis. Sequencing was carried out using peripheral blood mononuclear cells. The rearrangement combines TRBV9 with TRBJ2-2; the D gene identity is not certain. For the CDR3, the sequence is CASSVASVVSTGELFF. Here is the DNA: TGTGCCAGCAGCGTAGCTTCGGTTGTTAGCACCGGGGAGCTGTTTTTT.